These T cell receptor beta chains were read from a single sample in a study of blood T cell repertoires in COVID-19. TCRdb keeps only in-frame clones here, not all; method: immunoSEQ multiplex PCR. The sample has 200,000 to 300,000 clones, around nine tenths seen once. Sequenced: peripheral blood. All receptors derive from a young man with COVID-19, enrolled during active disease. Each CDR3 is given with its conserved first and last residue. D genes are given only for firm matches. Not all rows give a size; the values are once, few, many and, for expanded clones, a class.

V,size,J,D,CDR3,DNA
TRBV3-1/TRBV3-2,.,TRBJ2-7,TRBD2,CASSQSLAGGSEQYF,TGTGCCAGCAGCCAATCACTAGCGGGGGGATCCGAGCAGTACTTC
TRBV5-1,.,TRBJ2-7,TRBD1,CASSFTGGSYEQYF,TGCGCCAGCAGCTTTACAGGGGGTTCCTACGAGCAGTACTTC
TRBV27,once,TRBJ2-5,.,CASRVPGGGQETQYF,TGTGCCAGCAGAGTACCAGGGGGAGGCCAAGAGACCCAGTACTTC
TRBV25-1,.,TRBJ1-1,TRBD1,CASSDSNEDRGKRKAFF,TGTGCCAGCAGTGATAGTAACGAGGACAGGGGGAAAAGAAAAGCTTTCTTT
TRBV6-1,.,TRBJ1-2,TRBD1,CASSEGQGASYGYTF,TGTGCCAGCAGTGAGGGACAGGGGGCAAGTTATGGCTACACCTTC
TRBV7-3,.,TRBJ1-2,TRBD1,CASSPQGAMGYTF,TGTGCCAGCAGCCCACAGGGGGCCATGGGCTACACCTTC
TRBV20-1,.,TRBJ2-5,TRBD2,CSASPSGGYQETQYF,TGCAGTGCTAGTCCCAGCGGGGGGTACCAAGAGACCCAGTACTTC
TRBV12-3/TRBV12-4,.,TRBJ2-5,TRBD1,CASSYDRGMDQYF,TGTGCCAGCAGTTACGACAGGGGGATGGACCAGTACTTC
TRBV18,once,TRBJ1-2,.,CASSPSQGGDGYTF,TGTGCCAGCTCACCAAGTCAGGGTGGGGATGGCTACACCTTC
TRBV6-1,once,TRBJ1-4,.,CASSEQIGVNEKLFF,TGTGCCAGCAGTGAACAGATCGGAGTTAATGAAAAACTGTTTTTT
TRBV6-4,.,TRBJ1-2,.,CASRPEGGLGYGYTF,TGTGCCAGCAGGCCCGAGGGGGGGCTCGGCTATGGCTACACCTTC
TRBV5-4,few,TRBJ1-2,.,CASSPGGRYGYTF,TGTGCCAGCAGCCCGGGCGGGAGATATGGCTACACCTTC
TRBV2,.,TRBJ1-6,.,CASSYRVYNSPLHF,TGTGCCAGCAGCTACAGGGTCTATAATTCACCCCTCCACTTT
TRBV19,.,TRBJ2-1,.,CASSIDGILGHNEQFF,TGTGCCAGTAGTATAGACGGAATCTTGGGCCACAATGAGCAGTTCTTC
TRBV3-1/TRBV3-2,.,TRBJ1-4,.,CASSQAPTNEKLFF,TGTGCCAGCAGCCAGGCCCCAACTAATGAAAAACTGTTTTTT
TRBV5-4,.,TRBJ2-3,.,CASSFPNRPEITDTQYF,TGTGCCAGCAGCTTCCCCAACAGGCCCGAAATCACAGATACGCAGTATTTT
TRBV15,.,TRBJ1-3,TRBD1,CATSARTGAGNTIYF,TGTGCCACCAGCGCCCGGACAGGGGCTGGAAACACCATATATTTT
TRBV10-2,.,TRBJ1-3,.,CASSSDMGAGGNTIYF,TGCGCCAGCAGCTCCGACATGGGGGCGGGCGGAAACACCATATATTTT
TRBV6-5,.,TRBJ1-1,.,CASSHLSGLLAFF,TGTGCCAGCAGCCATTTGTCCGGTCTGTTAGCTTTCTTT
TRBV5-6,.,TRBJ2-7,.,CASSFGGLGGDSQYF,TGTGCCAGCAGCTTCGGAGGACTAGGGGGAGATTCTCAGTACTTC
TRBV6-5,.,TRBJ1-2,.,CASSSRRAFGYGYTF,TGTGCCAGCAGTTCCCGCAGGGCTTTTGGCTATGGCTACACCTTC
TRBV18,.,TRBJ1-1,TRBD1,CASSPTGDTEAFF,TGTGCCAGCTCACCGACAGGGGACACTGAAGCTTTCTTT
TRBV11-2,.,TRBJ2-3,TRBD1,CASSSYRGRADTQYF,TGTGCCAGCAGCTCGTACAGGGGGCGGGCAGATACGCAGTATTTT
TRBV30,.,TRBJ1-4,.,CAWIPGTVPEKLFF,TGTGCCTGGATCCCGGGAACAGTTCCAGAAAAACTGTTTTTT
TRBV30,.,TRBJ1-4,.,CAWDQGLGNEKLFF,TGTGCCTGGGACCAGGGCCTGGGAAATGAAAAACTGTTTTTT
TRBV7-9,.,TRBJ1-2,.,CASSPSVTGAYGYTF,TGTGCCAGCAGCCCGAGCGTGACAGGTGCCTATGGCTACACCTTC
TRBV7-2,.,TRBJ1-2,TRBD1,CASSLAGGAGRNGYTF,TGTGCCAGCAGCTTGGCAGGGGGCGCGGGTAGAAATGGCTACACCTTC
TRBV19,once,TRBJ1-6,.,CASSTNVNGLSSYNSPLHF,TGTGCCAGTAGTACAAACGTTAATGGGCTGAGCTCCTATAATTCACCCCTCCACTTT
TRBV4-1,.,TRBJ2-1,.,CASSQVKGYEQFF,TGCGCCAGCAGCCAAGTTAAGGGGTATGAGCAGTTCTTC
TRBV6-5,.,TRBJ1-2,.,CASRSNYGYTF,TGTGCCAGCAGATCAAACTATGGCTACACCTTC
TRBV9,once,TRBJ2-3,.,CASKGERITDTQYF,TGTGCCAGCAAGGGGGAGCGAATCACAGATACGCAGTATTTT
TRBV5-5,.,TRBJ2-2,TRBD1,CASSSEGQGSTGELFF,TGTGCCAGCAGCAGCGAGGGACAGGGTAGCACCGGGGAGCTGTTTTTT
TRBV4-1,.,TRBJ2-5,.,CASSRGRPQWRETQYF,TGCGCCAGCAGTCGTGGGAGACCACAGTGGCGAGAGACCCAGTACTTC
TRBV6-5,once,TRBJ1-3,.,CASSSGVGHANTIYF,TGTGCCAGCAGTTCCGGGGTCGGTCATGCAAACACCATATATTTT
TRBV6-6,.,TRBJ1-5,.,CASSDGRDNQPQHF,TGTGCCAGCAGTGACGGACGGGACAATCAGCCCCAGCATTTT